This TCR beta chain originates from a study of cytomegalovirus exposure and HLA in healthy donors. For this clone: Its target is unknown.

The PCR contained 60 Vbeta and 13 Jbeta primers. Sequenced by immunoSEQ multiplex PCR; TCRdb stores in-frame clones only, minus some. The sample consists of 85,000 to 120,000 clones, 60% to 80% of them appearing once. This CDR3 comprises 15 residues. V lost 2 bases to trimming and J lost 4 bases, with 14 bases between them. Germline assignment: CDR1 MNHEY and CDR2 SVGAGI. Overall study results and limits: CMV antigen specificity of a few CMV-associated chains was confirmed in vitro. According to reports, the classifier identified cytomegalovirus status with high specificity and sensitivity. The later analysis indicated that the majority of CMV-associated TCR beta chains appeared HLA-restricted.

V gene TRBV6-5 combines with J gene TRBJ1-1, with D perhaps matching TRBD1 (5 bases). The source is a boy between 10 and 17 years old in good health and CMV-seronegative. The sample consisted of PBMCs. The CDR3 loop is CASSYPLGGGTEAFF. CDR3 sequence (DNA): TGTGCCAGCAGTTACCCCCTTGGGGGAGGCACTGAAGCTTTCTTT.